This TCR beta chain was captured by sequencing in a study of blood T cell repertoires in COVID-19 (dated by TCRdb to 2019 to 2021). In the study overall: The collaborator samples originated in the United States, Italy and Spain and spanned the acute and convalescent phases of COVID-19. The prospective study material was composed of cDNA or gDNA derived from T cells, B-cell-depleted T cells, or PBMCs. Deeply sampled blood TCRbeta repertoires from subjects exposed to, actively infected with, or recovered from COVID-19 were included in the dataset. The repertoires were made available in a free public database intended to serve as a resource for research on the immune response to SARS-CoV-2. The samples were drawn from two sources: the first 160 participants of the ongoing ImmuneRACE study, and some 1,300 subjects contributed by 6 global collaborators. Nearly every sample came with metadata listing a de-identified subject ID, COVID-19 status, age in years and sex. Where HLA class I and class II types were available, the types were taken from metadata supplied by the sample provider, not from assay-based typing.

TCRbeta CDR3 regions were amplified from genomic DNA using the immunoSEQ Assay, a bias-controlled multiplex PCR. In the paper's pipeline: The number of nucleated cells in each sample was estimated by amplification of reference gene primers within the assay. To quantify the absolute abundance of each unique TCRbeta CDR3 rearrangement, sequence reads were collapsed and filtered. For each sample, productive Simpson clonality was calculated by taking the square root of Simpson's diversity index across productive rearrangements. TCRdb holds this immuneACCESS table with in-frame rearrangements only. Some clones are missing; in checked studies, unresolved V genes explain under half, and the rest has no known cause. V and J calls and clone size are those listed in that table; D and trimming were worked out from the DNA. For this sample there are approximately 90,000 clones; around four fifths appear just once. The ten largest clones represent around 3.1% of the sample.

V is trimmed back by 7 bases and J by 2 bases, and the junction contains 14 bases that no gene match accounts for. From the cysteine through the phenylalanine, the CDR3 covers 19 amino acids. Of all the DNA, just the CDR3 is kept, 57 bases in frame from base 1. Per the germline V gene, ENHRY is the CDR1 and SYGVKD is the CDR2. Study-wide conclusions, independent of this receptor: The amount of clinical and demographic metadata varied by source and participant and was provided uncurated.

Each collaborating institution followed its own protocols to collect whole blood in K2EDTA tubes. For TCRbeta analysis, collaborators shipped samples as frozen whole blood, isolated PBMCs, or DNA extracted from either of those sample types. Notes on this clone: What this receptor recognizes is not known. No base-level quality is on record; no much larger clone is a single base apart.

The rearrangement joined TRBV10-3 to TRBJ2-7, and TRBD2 aligns with 16 junction nucleotides. Material for sequencing was peripheral blood. This sequence originates from a man aged 50 to 59 with acute or convalescent COVID-19. The base sequence is TGTGCCATCAATGGGGCCCCGGGACTAGCGGGGGGGCGGACCTACGAGCAGTACTTC. The encoded protein is CAINGAPGLAGGRTYEQYF.